A selection of T cell receptor beta chains follows, all from one sample in a study of identifying expanded T cells in peripheral blood. Method: immunoSEQ multiplex PCR; TCRdb's copy keeps in-frame clones and lacks some. The table shows around 85,000 clones, with over 75% occurring only once. The sample comprised blood. These receptors were collected from a person between 18 and 75 years old in good health. Both conserved end residues are part of each CDR3. The order of the fields is clone size, D gene, V gene, J gene, CDR3 DNA, CDR3 protein. D genes are given only for firm matches. Expanded clones are given a class, and other clones once, few, many or no size at all.

size: .; D: .; V: TRBV2; J: TRBJ1-2; DNA: TGTGCCAGCAGTGAAGTGCGTGGGGGTCGAGGCTACACCTTC; CDR3: CASSEVRGGRGYTF
size: .; D: TRBD1; V: TRBV30; J: TRBJ1-1; DNA: TGTGCCTGGGGGGACAGGAACACTGAAGCTTTCTTT; CDR3: CAWGDRNTEAFF
size: .; D: TRBD1; V: TRBV5-5; J: TRBJ2-1; DNA: TGTGCCAGCAGCTTGTTCCCCCAACAGGGGTGGGAGTTCTTC; CDR3: CASSLFPQQGWEFF
size: once; D: TRBD2; V: TRBV4-3; J: TRBJ2-1; DNA: TGCGCCAGCAGCCAAGACAATTGGGAGGGTTACTCCTACAATGAGCAGTTCTTC; CDR3: CASSQDNWEGYSYNEQFF
size: .; D: .; V: TRBV27; J: TRBJ1-2; DNA: TGTGCCAGCAGTTCGATATCGGGCTATGGCTACACCTTC; CDR3: CASSSISGYGYTF
size: .; D: .; V: TRBV5-1; J: TRBJ1-1; DNA: TGCGCCAGCAGCTTGTCAGGGGCTGGGGTGAACACTGAAGCTTTCTTT; CDR3: CASSLSGAGVNTEAFF
size: .; D: .; V: TRBV20-1; J: TRBJ2-3; DNA: TGCAGTGCTAGGCCTGGAGATACGCAGTATTTT; CDR3: CSARPGDTQYF
size: .; D: TRBD2; V: TRBV7-2; J: TRBJ2-5; DNA: TGTGCCAGCAGCCTTCGGACTAGCGGGAGGCAGGAAGGCTCAGGGACCCAGTACTTC; CDR3: CASSLRTSGRQEGSGTQYF
size: .; D: TRBD1; V: TRBV10-3; J: TRBJ1-1; DNA: TGTGCCATCAGTGAGTCAGGCAGGGGGATGAACACTGAAGCTTTCTTT; CDR3: CAISESGRGMNTEAFF
size: .; D: TRBD1; V: TRBV6-6; J: TRBJ2-7; DNA: TGTGCCAGCAGTGGAGTCTCAGGGGGCGAGCAGTACTTC; CDR3: CASSGVSGGEQYF
size: once; D: TRBD2; V: TRBV28; J: TRBJ2-7; DNA: TGTGCCAGCAGTTGGGGGACTAGCGGCTACGAGCAGTACTTC; CDR3: CASSWGTSGYEQYF
size: .; D: .; V: TRBV11-2; J: TRBJ2-5; DNA: TGTGCCAGCAGCTTAGATGGGCCAAACATAGGGACCCAGTACTTC; CDR3: CASSLDGPNIGTQYF
size: .; D: .; V: TRBV6-5; J: TRBJ2-1; DNA: TGTGCCAGCAGTCGAAGTCGGGACTCCATCAATGAGCAGTTCTTC; CDR3: CASSRSRDSINEQFF
size: .; D: TRBD1; V: TRBV7-8; J: TRBJ2-5; DNA: TGTGCCAGCAGCTCGGACAGGGTTGAGACCCAGTACTTC; CDR3: CASSSDRVETQYF
size: .; D: .; V: TRBV30; J: TRBJ2-7; DNA: TGTGCCTGGAAGGACAGTTACGAGCAGTACTTC; CDR3: CAWKDSYEQYF
size: .; D: .; V: TRBV27; J: TRBJ1-5; DNA: TGTGCCAGCAGTTCCCAGAAGGTCAATCAGCCCCAGCATTTT; CDR3: CASSSQKVNQPQHF
size: .; D: .; V: TRBV27; J: TRBJ1-2; DNA: TGTGCCAGCAGTCATCAGGTTAACTATGGCTACACCTTC; CDR3: CASSHQVNYGYTF
size: .; D: .; V: TRBV2; J: TRBJ1-2; DNA: TGTGCCAGCAGTGAACAGGGATCCTATGGCTACACCTTC; CDR3: CASSEQGSYGYTF
size: .; D: TRBD2; V: TRBV7-8; J: TRBJ2-7; DNA: TGTGCCAGCAGCTTAGGGGGACTAGCGGGGGCCTACTCCTACGAGCAGTACTTC; CDR3: CASSLGGLAGAYSYEQYF
size: .; D: .; V: TRBV7-2; J: TRBJ2-7; DNA: TGTGCCAGCAGCTTTGGGCACAACTACGAGCAGTACTTC; CDR3: CASSFGHNYEQYF
size: .; D: .; V: TRBV5-5; J: TRBJ2-7; DNA: TGTGCCAGCAGCCCCGACAGTTACGAGCAGTACTTC; CDR3: CASSPDSYEQYF
size: .; D: .; V: TRBV19; J: TRBJ1-2; DNA: TGTGCCAGTAGTATAAGGGATAGCGATGGCTACACCTTC; CDR3: CASSIRDSDGYTF
size: .; D: .; V: TRBV7-2; J: TRBJ2-1; DNA: TGTGCCAGCAGCCGTTGGGCCGGGCCGAATGAGCAGTTCTTC; CDR3: CASSRWAGPNEQFF
size: .; D: .; V: TRBV27; J: TRBJ1-4; DNA: TGTGCCAGCAGTCCAGGGGCGCAGGCCGAAAAACTGTTTTTT; CDR3: CASSPGAQAEKLFF
size: .; D: TRBD2; V: TRBV7-2; J: TRBJ2-1; DNA: TGTGCCAGCAGCTTAACTAGCGGGAACAATGAGCAGTTCTTC; CDR3: CASSLTSGNNEQFF
size: .; D: .; V: TRBV5-6; J: TRBJ2-5; DNA: TGTGCCAGCAGGTTACTAGCATTTGGGGAGACCCAGTACTTC; CDR3: CASRLLAFGETQYF
size: .; D: .; V: TRBV6-5; J: TRBJ1-4; DNA: TGTGCCAGCAGTGAAGGCAGGGGAAATGAAAAACTGTTTTTT; CDR3: CASSEGRGNEKLFF